These 20 T cell receptor beta chains were all obtained from the same sample, sequenced in a study of Ad26.COV2.S vaccination and SARS-CoV-2 variants (dated by TCRdb to the early 2020s). The treatment or condition label of this sample denotes: 19 received Ad26.COV2.S at low or high dose, single or two shots; about five received placebo; per-sample allocation not given. Repertoires of vaccine and placebo recipients were sequenced from samples taken on day 63 after the first injection. Receptors were amplified or captured by the immunoSEQ multiplex PCR assay. Held by TCRdb, this immuneACCESS table contains in-frame sequences only and omits some clones. Under half of the omission traces to an unresolved V gene where checked; the cause of the rest is unknown. The sample contains roughly 330,000 clones, under 90% of them found a single time. The ten largest clones take up around 5% of the sample. The sample in question was peripheral blood, obtained in a trial of Ad26.COV2.S vaccine versus placebo. These receptors all stem from a person aged 18-65 years who received the Ad26.COV2.S COVID-19 vaccine or a placebo.

V is TRBV18 and J is TRBJ1-6, with unresolved D. Germline lookup yields CDR1 KGHSH and CDR2 LQKENI. This CDR3 contains 14 residues. Trimming pared 0 bases from V and 8 bases from J, leaving 8 bases between. The CDR3 is CASSPPGRDSPLHF. Written as DNA, the CDR3 is TGTGCCAGCTCACCACCAGGGAGAGATTCACCCCTCCACTTT.

This clone was found once. The rearrangement uses TRBV27 and TRBJ2-7; no clear D gene. Germline values: CDR1 MNHEY, CDR2 SMNVEV (reference sequence). The CDR3 runs 14 residues. Trimming pared 6 bases from V and 8 bases from J, leaving 20 bases between. The chain's CDR3 is CASRPRTWVGQQYF. CDR3 coding DNA: TGTGCCAGCAGGCCGAGGACCTGGGTGGGCCAGCAGTACTTC.

This clone was seen a handful of times. J is TRBJ1-5 and V is TRBV7-9, with unresolved D. Trimming removed 5 bases from V and 1 base from J, with 3 bases in between. Germline loops: CDR1 SEHNR, CDR2 FQNEAQ (reference sequence). CDR3 length equals 12 residues. The CDR3 region has the DNA TGTGCCAGCAGCCTAAGCAATCAGCCCCAGCATTTT. This translates into CASSLSNQPQHF. Supplemented by reference TRBV7-9 and TRBJ1-5, the full variable domain reads DTGVSQNPRHKITKRGQNVTFRCDPISEHNRLYWYRQTLGQGPEFLTYFQNEAQLEKSRLLSDRFSAERPKGSFSTLEIQRTEQGDSAMYLCASSLSNQPQHFGDGTRLSIL.

J is TRBJ2-7 and V is TRBV4-1; 9 bases are shared with TRBD1. From germline, CDR1 is MGHRA and CDR2 YSYEKL. The CDR3 is 14 amino acids. V was pared by 6 bases and J by 5 bases, with 8 bases of the junction left unmatched. As DNA, the CDR3 is TGCGCCAGCAGTCGGACAGGGGTTTTTGACGAGCAGTACTTC. It codes for CASSRTGVFDEQYF.

The gene calls are TRBV7-9 and TRBJ1-2; 7 bases agree with TRBD1. Germline CDR1 SEHNR, CDR2 FQNEAQ (reference sequence). Trimming removed 5 bases from V and 6 bases from J; junction bases left unmatched: 9. The CDR3 is made up of 14 amino acids. DNA for the CDR3: TGTGCCAGCAGCCTCCAGGGGGTTTGGGATGGCTACACCTTC. It translates to CASSLQGVWDGYTF.

The gene calls are TRBV4-1 and TRBJ1-2, with D possibly TRBD1 on 5 matching bases. Trimming shortened V by 1 base and J by 8 bases, and 20 bases separated the two germline ends. In germline, CDR1 is MGHRA, CDR2 YSYEKL. This CDR3 has 16 amino acids. This chain's CDR3 is CASSQVMRGRDVGYTF. DNA for the CDR3: TGCGCCAGCAGCCAAGTAATGAGGGGCAGGGACGTGGGCTACACCTTC.

In this sample, this clone turned up a few times. The chain recombines TRBV7-9 with TRBJ1-2, with D unclear. The CDR3 covers 14 residues. The ends were cut back, 6 bases at V and 3 bases at J, with 14 bases in the middle. Germline-derived CDR1 and CDR2 are SEHNR and FQNEAQ (reference sequence). The CDR3: CASRRNGQDYGYTF. The CDR3 coding sequence is TGTGCCAGCAGACGAAACGGCCAGGACTATGGCTACACCTTC.

The chain joins TRBV7-2 to TRBJ2-5; D is unresolved. Between the trimmed V and J ends, which lost 5 bases and 4 bases, there was a span of 14 bases. The germline gives CDR1 SGHTA, CDR2 FQGNSA. CDR3 size: 14 residues. The CDR3 DNA reads TGTGCCAGCAGCCCCGGACGGACCGGAGAGACCCAGTACTTC. It codes for CASSPGRTGETQYF.

The chain employs TRBV15 and TRBJ2-7; D gene unclear. There are 13 residues in the CDR3. CDR1 and CDR2 (germline): LNHNV, YYDKDF (reference sequence). Trimming stripped 1 base from V and 5 bases from J, with 9 bases between. CDR3 sequence reads: CATSRVKGNEQYF. The CDR3 DNA follows: TGTGCCACCAGCAGAGTAAAGGGCAACGAGCAGTACTTC.

The chain employs TRBV10-3 and TRBJ1-2, with 10 bases that match TRBD1. The germline CDR1 and CDR2 sequences are ENHRY and SYGVKD. This CDR3 comprises 16 residues. V lost 2 bases and J lost 6; bases outside the gene matches: 9. The CDR3 sequence: CAISETGQGLTDGYTF. The CDR3 coding sequence is TGTGCCATCAGTGAGACGGGACAGGGGTTAACGGATGGCTACACCTTC.

This chain links TRBV10-1 with TRBJ1-2, with no clear D. CDR3 length: 12 residues. Looked up from germline, CDR1 is WNHNN and CDR2 is SYGVQD (reference sequence). V was trimmed by 2 bases and J by 4 bases, leaving 5 bases between them. CDR3 sequence reads: CASSETVYGYTF. The CDR3 nucleotides are TGCGCCAGCAGTGAGACAGTCTATGGCTACACCTTC.

The chain is built from TRBV28 and TRBJ2-1; D unresolved. The CDR3 runs 17 residues. Germline V gives CDR1 MDHEN, CDR2 SYDVKM. The V and J ends lost 4 bases and 4 bases respectively, with 20 bases between them. The CDR3 DNA is TGTGCCAGCAGTTCCCCCGCAAGTGGGATCACTTACAATGAGCAGTTCTTC. Its protein is CASSSPASGITYNEQFF.

This sequence joins TRBV6-2 or TRBV6-3 and TRBJ1-1, with a tentative D call TRBD1 (6 bases). Germline V gene lookup returns CDR1 MNHEY and CDR2 SVGEGT. V lost 2 bases to trimming and J lost 1 base, with 8 bases between them. This CDR3 region has 14 residues. This CDR3 is CASSYAQGNTEAFF. In DNA, the CDR3 is TGTGCCAGCAGTTACGCACAGGGGAACACTGAAGCTTTCTTT.

V and J are TRBV28 and TRBJ1-2, with TRBD1 matching 9 bases. This CDR3 has 15 amino acids. Germline CDR1 is MDHEN and CDR2 is SYDVKM. Trimming took 5 bases from V and 8 from J; bases not matched to a gene: 12. CDR3 residues: CASSPRNRGQEGYTF. CDR3 sequence (DNA): TGTGCCAGCAGTCCTCGCAACAGGGGGCAAGAAGGCTACACCTTC.

The chain carries TRBV15 and TRBJ1-1; TRBD1 is a possible D gene (5 bases). Germline CDR1 is LNHNV and CDR2 is YYDKDF (reference sequence). This CDR3 region has 16 residues. The V and J ends lost 0 bases and 5 bases respectively, with 16 bases between them. CDR3 bases: TGTGCCACCAGCAGAGACTCAGGCATGGGGGGAACTGAAGCTTTCTTT. Its protein product is CATSRDSGMGGTEAFF.

This sequence joins TRBV5-6 and TRBJ2-1; D is undetermined. V was trimmed by 6 bases and J by 4 bases, leaving 11 bases between them. This CDR3 has 13 amino acids. CDR1 and CDR2 from the germline V gene are SGHDT and YYEEEE. This CDR3 is CASTEILYNEQFF. CDR3 bases: TGTGCCAGCACAGAGATCCTATACAATGAGCAGTTCTTC.

The V gene is TRBV7-7, the J gene TRBJ2-3; a weak D match, TRBD2 (6 bases). V lost 2 bases to trimming and J lost 1 base, with 10 bases between them. Germline V gene lookup returns CDR1 SSHAT and CDR2 FNYEAQ (reference sequence). The CDR3 is 15 amino acids. CDR3 amino acids: CASSLFPSGTDTQYF. DNA for the CDR3: TGTGCCAGCAGCTTATTCCCTAGCGGCACAGATACGCAGTATTTT.

This clone came up once. The rearrangement links TRBV7-9 to TRBJ1-1; D remains ambiguous. Germline CDR1 and CDR2: SEHNR and FQNEAQ (reference sequence). V was trimmed by 1 base and J by 4 bases, leaving 16 bases between them. CDR3 length equals 16 residues. CDR3 sequence: CASSLGWGTSGTEAFF. The DNA for the CDR3 is TGTGCCAGCAGCTTAGGTTGGGGAACTAGTGGCACTGAAGCTTTCTTT.

The rearrangement uses TRBV5-1 and TRBJ2-3, with D perhaps TRBD2 (5 bases). The CDR3 is 15 residues long. V was clipped by 0 bases and J by 5 bases, with 13 bases between them. Germline V gene data show CDR1 as SGHRS and CDR2 as YFSETQ. CDR3 nucleotides: TGCGCCAGCAGCTTGGGACACAACCGGGGAGATACGCAGTATTTT. Translated: CASSLGHNRGDTQYF.

The chain carries TRBV10-3 and TRBJ1-5; no firm D call. Trimming shortened V by 2 bases and J by 6 bases, and 8 bases separated the two germline ends. The CDR3 is 13 residues long. In germline, CDR1 is ENHRY, CDR2 SYGVKD. The CDR3 region has the DNA TGTGCCATCAGTGAGGGTTTTGGTCAGCCCCAGCATTTT. It translates to CAISEGFGQPQHF.